These 31 T cell receptor beta chains came from one sample sequenced in a study of blood T cells in healthy people across ages. A sample-barcoded 5' primer and a J-beta primer mix were used in a second PCR of roughly 7 to 12 cycles. Using its own MiXCR run on the 5' RACE reads, TCRdb lists one record per CDR3 protein. This table holds approximately 810,000 distinct CDR3 sequences, 29% found once. The sequenced material came from blood. The receptors come from an elderly woman in good health.

The rearrangement links TRBV2 to TRBJ1-5; D not certain. CDR1 SNHLY and CDR2 FYNNEI come from the germline V gene. CDR3 size: 14 residues. Trimming shortened V by 5 bases and J by 3 bases, and 11 bases separated the two germline ends. The CDR3 loop reads CASSKDGYNQPQHF. For the CDR3, the DNA is TGTGCCAGCAGTAAGGACGGCTACAATCAGCCCCAGCATTTT.

A single count supports this clonotype. V and J are TRBV7-2 and TRBJ2-7; D ambiguous. CDR3 size: 14 residues. Germline assignment: CDR1 SGHTA and CDR2 FQGNSA. V was shortened by 5 bases and J by 1 base, with 12 bases between the two germline ends. The chain's CDR3 is CASSQFGESYEQYF. CDR3 DNA sequence: TGTGCCAGCAGCCAGTTTGGGGAATCCTACGAGCAGTACTTC.

Of note for this clonotype: A much larger clone sits a single nucleotide away, making a read error possible. The rearrangement joins TRBV20-1 to TRBJ2-7, with 8 positions matching TRBD1. Losses at the gene ends were 2 bases for V and 7 bases for J; bases not matched to a gene: 4. The CDR3 is 12 residues long. Germline V gene sequence: CDR1 DFQATT, CDR2 SNEGSKA (reference sequence). The CDR3 loop is CSARRTGIEQYF. CDR3 nucleotide sequence: TGCAGTGCTAGAAGGACAGGGATTGAGCAGTACTTC.

Concerning this clonotype: Given a much more abundant clone one base away, this may be a read error. The chain is built from TRBV20-1 and TRBJ2-4; D may be TRBD1 or TRBD2 (6 bases each). Germline V gene sequence: CDR1 DFQATT, CDR2 SNEGSKA (reference sequence). V was cut by 1 base and J by 13 bases, with 17 bases left in between. The CDR3 extends over 13 amino acids. In DNA, the CDR3 is TGCAGTGCTAGAGGGGGGGCAGAAGAGGCCCAGTACTTC. Translating it yields CSARGGAEEAQYF.

The rearrangement uses TRBV6-5 and TRBJ2-2; D unresolved. The germline V gene encodes CDR1 MNHEY and CDR2 SVGAGI. This CDR3 region has 15 residues. V was pared by 5 bases and J by 4 bases, with 14 bases between. The DNA of the CDR3 is TGTGCCAGCAGTCAAGGGATGTCGGGCACCGGGGAGCTGTTTTTT. Translated, it gives CASSQGMSGTGELFF.

This sequence joins TRBV20-1 and TRBJ1-2; D ambiguous. V lost 6 bases to trimming and J lost 8 bases, with 10 bases between them. This CDR3 contains 10 residues. CDR1 and CDR2 (germline): DFQATT, SNEGSKA (reference sequence). The CDR3 DNA reads TGCAGTGCCCCGGTTTCGGGCTACACCTTC. This translates into CSAPVSGYTF.

This clonotype was counted many times. The chain employs TRBV6-5 and TRBJ1-1; possible D gene TRBD1, 5 bases. V dropped 6 bases and J dropped 2 bases, with 13 bases sitting between them. In germline, CDR1 is MNHEY, CDR2 SVGAGI. The CDR3 has 14 residues. The CDR3 here is CASRPGGLNTEAFF. DNA of the CDR3: TGTGCCAGCAGACCTGGGGGTCTAAACACTGAAGCTTTCTTT.

There are many counts of this clonotype. The chain couples TRBV11-2 to TRBJ2-5; 7 bases are a match to TRBD1. After removal of 5 bases from V and 1 base from J, the junction contained 1 base not matched to a gene. The CDR3 is 13 residues long. Germline V CDR1 and CDR2: SGHAT, FQNNGV. Here the CDR3 reads CASSRDSQETQYF. The CDR3 DNA reads as TGTGCCAGCAGCAGGGACAGCCAAGAGACCCAGTACTTC.

V gene TRBV19 combines with J gene TRBJ1-2, with D possibly matching TRBD1 (5 bases). V lost 3 bases and J lost 2, with 16 bases in between. This CDR3 has 16 amino acids. The germline gives CDR1 LNHDA, CDR2 SQIVND (reference sequence). The CDR3: CASSIPTGRKNYGYTF. The CDR3 DNA reads TGTGCCAGTAGTATCCCGACGGGACGGAAGAACTATGGCTACACCTTC.

This clonotype was seen ten or more times. This chain links TRBV20-1 with TRBJ2-7; no reliable D call. This CDR3 spans 14 amino acids. From germline, CDR1 is DFQATT and CDR2 SNEGSKA (reference sequence). The V end was cut by 1 base, the J end by 0 bases, with 10 bases between. CDR3 sequence (DNA): TGCAGTGCTAGAGCCCCACAGAGCTCCTACGAGCAGTACTTC. Translating gives CSARAPQSSYEQYF.

Regarding this clonotype: A much bigger clone sits one base away, suggesting this may be a read error. Here the CDR3 omits its conserved ending phenylalanine or tryptophan, so a read error is the likely source. The chain carries TRBV2 and TRBJ2-4, with D tentatively TRBD1 or TRBD2 (6 bases each). The J call is in doubt because the DNA end fits TRBJ2-7 better. The germline gives CDR1 SNHLY, CDR2 FYNNEI. This CDR3 contains 15 residues. CDR3 DNA: TGTGCCAGCAAGGGGGGTAGCGGTCTAAGCCACGAGCAGTACTCC. As protein: CASKGGSGLSHEQYS.

This rearrangement joins TRBV5-5 to TRBJ2-5; 14 nucleotides agree with TRBD2. Germline loops: CDR1 SGHKS, CDR2 YYEKEE (reference sequence). V lost 5 bases, J lost 2 bases, and 5 bases stayed unmatched. CDR3 size: 16 residues. The CDR3 DNA follows: TGTGCCAGCAGTTTTGGGACTAGCGGGGGACAAGAGACCCAGTACTTC. Its translation: CASSFGTSGGQETQYF.

Notes on this clonotype: A clone one base away is much larger, so this may be a read error. The chain links TRBV9 to TRBJ2-4; maybe TRBD2 (7 bases). The tail of the sequence fits TRBJ2-1 better, so the J call may be wrong. Germline values: CDR1 SGDLS, CDR2 YYNGEE. The CDR3 spans 18 residues. The CDR3 sequence is CASSVGGGSGVAKNIQFF. The CDR3 DNA is TGTGCCAGCAGCGTAGGAGGGGGGAGCGGGGTGGCCAAAAACATTCAGTTCTTC.

CDR3 residues: CSARSLENQGRGGAFF. In nucleotides, the CDR3 is TGCAGTGCTAGATCCCTTGAGAATCAAGGCAGGGGCGGAGCTTTCTTT. The chain carries TRBV20-1 and TRBJ1-1; D might be TRBD1 (6 bases). This CDR3 is 16 amino acids long. Germline CDR1 DFQATT, CDR2 SNEGSKA (reference sequence). The germline V and J ends were trimmed by 2 bases and 10 bases, with 26 bases remaining between them.

Regarding this clonotype: This could be a read error, since a much larger clone is one nucleotide away. The chain is built from TRBV27 and TRBJ1-2, with unresolved D. Germline assignment: CDR1 MNHEY and CDR2 SMNVEV (reference sequence). CDR3 size: 14 residues. The CDR3: CASSYSGGFYGCTF. CDR3 nucleotide sequence: TGTGCCAGCAGCTACTCGGGAGGATTTTATGGCTGCACCTTC.

For this clonotype: A much larger clone sits a single nucleotide away, making a read error possible. The rearrangement links TRBV12-3 or TRBV12-4 to TRBJ2-4; the match to TRBD1 covers 8 bases. Matching the DNA end better, TRBJ2-5 makes the J call doubtful. This CDR3 has 17 amino acids. The DNA for the CDR3 is TGTGCCAGCAGCTTGACATGCCCGACAGGGGTTGGGGAGACCCAGTACTTC. It encodes CASSLTCPTGVGETQYF.

This clonotype was recorded a few times. Being one base from a much bigger clone, this may be a read error. The CDR3 here is CASSLARVGGRPSQYF. In DNA form, the CDR3 reads TGTGCCAGCAGCTTAGCTAGGGTGGGGGGGCGGCCATCGCAGTATTTT. The V gene is TRBV7-2, the J gene TRBJ2-3; tentatively, D is TRBD2 (7 bases). The ends were cut back, 0 bases at V and 10 bases at J, with 20 bases in the middle. This CDR3 has 16 residues. The germline CDR1 and CDR2 sequences are SGHTA and FQGNSA. The full variable domain, in which reference TRBV7-2 and TRBJ2-3 provide the parts outside the CDR3, is GAGVSQSPSNKVTEKGKDVELRCDPISGHTALYWYRQSLGQGLEFLIYFQGNSAPDKSGLPSDRFSAERTGGSVSTLTIQRTQQEDSAVYLCASSLARVGGRPSQYFGPGTRLTVL.

This clonotype was observed many times. The chain couples TRBV29-1 to TRBJ2-2, with a tentative D call TRBD1 (5 bases). CDR1 SQVTM and CDR2 ANQGSEA come from the germline V gene. The V end was cut by 6 bases, the J end by 0 bases, with 14 bases between. The CDR3 totals 15 residues. This chain's CDR3 is CSVRIGAPNTGELFF. CDR3 bases: TGCAGCGTCCGAATAGGGGCCCCGAACACCGGGGAGCTGTTTTTT.

This clonotype was seen only a few times. This chain joins TRBV20-1 and TRBJ2-7; no firm D call. Trimming stripped 6 bases from V and 7 bases from J, with 16 bases between. The CDR3 contains 12 residues. Germline CDR1 is DFQATT and CDR2 is SNEGSKA (reference sequence). For the CDR3, the DNA is TGCAGTGCCCGACGACCAGACAATGAGCAGTACTTC. Protein product: CSARRPDNEQYF.

J is TRBJ2-7 and V is TRBV7-9, with no clear D. V lost 4 bases, J lost 2 bases, and 18 bases lay in between. The length of the CDR3 is 16 residues. CDR1 is SEHNR, CDR2 FQNEAQ, per germline (reference sequence). The CDR3 bases are TGTGCCAGCAGCTCCGGTGGCGGCCTAAGACCCTACGAGCAGTACTTC. Translation gives CASSSGGGLRPYEQYF.

The gene calls are TRBV12-3 or TRBV12-4 and TRBJ1-5; a weak D match, TRBD1 (6 bases). There are 14 residues in the CDR3. V was trimmed by 7 bases and J by 6 bases, leaving 16 bases between them. The CDR3 region has the DNA TGTGCCAGCACTTCCGCCCAGGGGAGTCAGCCCCAGCATTTT. Encoded protein: CASTSAQGSQPQHF.

This chain joins TRBV7-2 and TRBJ2-7; the D gene is possibly TRBD2 (6 bases). Germline V gene sequence: CDR1 SGHTA, CDR2 FQGNSA. Trimming stripped 5 bases from V and 2 bases from J, with 19 bases between. The CDR3 totals 16 residues. CDR3 sequence (DNA): TGTGCCAGCAGCACCGCTTCAGCGGGTAAGGCCTACGAGCAGTACTTC. Its translation is CASSTASAGKAYEQYF.

With respect to this clonotype: A read error may explain this, as a much larger clone is one base away. V is TRBV11-3 and J is TRBJ2-5; 9 bases line up with TRBD1. J gave up 11 bases and V 5 bases, and 18 bases lay outside the gene matches. This CDR3 region has 16 residues. The germline V gene encodes CDR1 SGHNT and CDR2 YENEEA. DNA of the CDR3: TGTGCCAGCAGCCGGACAGGGGCAGGGCAATTTAATGAGCAGTACTTC. As protein: CASSRTGAGQFNEQYF.

This clonotype was counted at least ten times. The CDR3: CASSPALGGYNEQFF. The DNA for the CDR3 is TGTGCCAGCAGCCCCGCACTTGGGGGGTACAATGAGCAGTTCTTC. This sequence joins TRBV7-9 and TRBJ2-1; D might be TRBD2 (6 bases). Germline V gives CDR1 SEHNR, CDR2 FQNEAQ (reference sequence). The V end was cut by 5 bases, the J end by 4 bases, with 15 bases between. The CDR3 has 15 residues.

This clonotype was observed a few times. This could be a read error, since a much larger clone is one nucleotide away. The genes are TRBV5-1 and TRBJ2-6; D is unresolved. The CDR3 is made up of 15 amino acids. The germline V gene has CDR1 SGHRS and CDR2 YFSETQ. CDR3 DNA: TGCGCCAGCAGCTTCGACCACTCTGGGACCAACGTCCTGACTTTC. Its protein product is CASSFDHSGTNVLTF. The full variable domain, its missing parts supplied by reference TRBV5-1 and TRBJ2-6, is KAGVTQTPRYLIKTRGQQVTLSCSPISGHRSVSWYQQTPGQGLQFLFEYFSETQRNKGNFPGRFSGRQFSNSRSEMNVSTLELGDSALYLCASSFDHSGTNVLTFGAGSRLTVL.

This clonotype was observed many times. The chain uses TRBV5-6 and TRBJ2-3, with TRBD2 identical over 8 bases. The CDR3 has 16 residues. J was trimmed by 5 bases and V by 3 bases; bases with no gene match: 11. Germline V lookup: CDR1 SGHDT, CDR2 YYEEEE. The CDR3 protein is CASSSPGLGDVDTQYF. The CDR3 bases are TGTGCCAGCAGCTCGCCGGGACTAGGGGACGTAGATACGCAGTATTTT.

This clonotype was detected many times. This rearrangement joins TRBV6-2 or TRBV6-3 to TRBJ2-1, with 7 positions matching TRBD1. Trimming at V came to 5 bases and at J to 9 bases, leaving 4 bases not matched to a gene. The CDR3 sequence is 12 residues long. Germline V gene data show CDR1 as MNHEY and CDR2 as SVGEGT. CDR3 region: CASSPNRGEQFF. CDR3 sequence (DNA): TGTGCCAGCAGTCCTAACAGGGGTGAGCAGTTCTTC.

This clonotype was seen ten or more times. The chain links TRBV7-9 to TRBJ2-5; D perhaps matches TRBD1 (6 bases). The V and J ends lost 6 bases and 4 bases respectively, with 12 bases between them. This CDR3 contains 13 residues. Germline assignment: CDR1 SEHNR and CDR2 FQNEAQ (reference sequence). In nucleotides, the CDR3 is TGTGCCAGCAGTCCGGGACACCTAGAGACCCAGTACTTC. This gives the protein CASSPGHLETQYF. The full variable domain, rest sourced from reference TRBV7-9 and TRBJ2-5, is DTGVSQNPRHKITKRGQNVTFRCDPISEHNRLYWYRQTLGQGPEFLTYFQNEAQLEKSRLLSDRFSAERPKGSFSTLEIQRTEQGDSAMYLCASSPGHLETQYFGPGTRLLVL.

This clonotype has ten or more counts. The gene calls are TRBV11-2 and TRBJ2-1, with D possibly TRBD2 on 6 matching bases. This CDR3 is 15 amino acids long. Germline V gene data show CDR1 as SGHAT and CDR2 as FQNNGV. The germline V and J ends were trimmed by 5 bases and 6 bases, with 17 bases remaining between them. DNA of the CDR3: TGTGCCAGCAGCCGCTCGCGGGGTATAGGCAATGAGCAGTTCTTC. Its protein is CASSRSRGIGNEQFF.

This chain connects TRBV5-5 to TRBJ1-3; possible D gene TRBD1, 6 bases. Trimming stripped 4 bases from V and 0 bases from J, with 14 bases between. The CDR3 contains 16 residues. CDR1 is SGHKS, CDR2 YYEKEE, per germline (reference sequence). Here the CDR3 reads CASSPRTENSGNTIYF. CDR3 nucleotides: TGTGCCAGCAGCCCTAGGACAGAAAACTCTGGAAACACCATATATTTT. The variable domain in full, completed from reference TRBV5-5 and TRBJ1-3, reads DAGVTQSPTHLIKTRGQQVTLRCSPISGHKSVSWYQQVLGQGPQFIFQYYEKEERGRGNFPDRFSARQFPNYSSELNVNALLLGDSALYLCASSPRTENSGNTIYFGEGSWLTVV.

This rearrangement joins TRBV12-3 or TRBV12-4 to TRBJ2-2, with a weak D call TRBD1 (6 bases). The CDR3 runs 15 residues. Trimming took 3 bases from V and 4 from J, leaving 12 bases between them. CDR3 nucleotide sequence: TGTGCCAGCAGTTTTAATCAGGGGACCACCGGGGAGCTGTTTTTT. It translates to CASSFNQGTTGELFF.